A single sample gave rise to the 5 T cell receptor beta chains below, sequenced in a study of blood T cell repertoires in COVID-19. The protocol was immunoSEQ multiplex PCR, while the TCRdb copy is restricted to in-frame clones and leaves out a portion. The data show a few hundred thousand clones, approximately 85% seen once. Sequencing was carried out using peripheral blood. The receptor source for this set is a human donor in a cohort sampled during active COVID-19.

The genes are TRBV24-1 and TRBJ2-3; D is possibly TRBD1 (5 bases). Germline assignment: CDR1 KGHDR and CDR2 SFDVKD. The CDR3 has 13 amino acids. Deletions cut 4 bases from V and 3 bases from J, with 7 bases between. CDR3 sequence: CATSDKGTDTQYF. The CDR3 nucleotides read TGTGCCACCAGTGACAAGGGGACAGATACGCAGTATTTT.

V gene TRBV6-6 combines with J gene TRBJ2-7, with 7 bases lining up with TRBD1. Germline CDR1 is MNHNY and CDR2 is SVGAGI (reference sequence). The CDR3 totals 15 residues. The junction had 7 bases not matched to a gene; V was cut back by 2 bases and J by 3 bases. Here the CDR3 DNA reads TGTGCCAGCAGTTACGAGGGGACAGCATACTACGAGCAGTACTTC. Its translation: CASSYEGTAYYEQYF.

This clone was found a few times. The chain is built from TRBV19 and TRBJ1-2, with TRBD1 matching over 9 bases. V shed 6 bases and J 8 bases; nucleotides not matched to a gene: 4. Germline-derived CDR1 and CDR2 are LNHDA and SQIVND (reference sequence). The CDR3 runs to 12 residues. The CDR3 DNA sequence: TGTGCCAGTAGCACCGGGACAGGGGGCTACACCTTC. It yields the protein CASSTGTGGYTF. Based on the CDR3 plus reference TRBV19 and TRBJ1-2, the full variable domain is DGGITQSPKYLFRKEGQNVTLSCEQNLNHDAMYWYRQDPGQGLRLIYYSQIVNDFQKGDIAEGYSVSREKKESFPLTVTSAQKNPTAFYLCASSTGTGGYTFGSGTRLTVV.

V usage is TRBV20-1 and J usage is TRBJ1-1, with TRBD1 matching 7 bases. CDR3 size: 14 residues. The germline V gene has CDR1 DFQATT and CDR2 SNEGSKA (reference sequence). The V segment lost 3 bases and the J segment 1 base; nucleotides outside the gene matches: 5. The CDR3 region has the DNA TGCAGTGCTAGTCGACAGGGATGGAACACTGAAGCTTTCTTT. It is translated as CSASRQGWNTEAFF.

This chain joins TRBV3-1 (or the pseudogene TRBV3-2) and TRBJ2-7, with TRBD1 matching over 7 bases. This CDR3 comprises 14 residues. J was trimmed by 7 bases and V by 4 bases; bases with no gene match: 10. CDR1 LGHDT and CDR2 YNNKEL come from the germline V gene (reference sequence). The CDR3 DNA follows: TGTGCCAGCAGCCCCACCTCGACAGGGAAAGAGCAGTACTTC. It encodes CASSPTSTGKEQYF.